This entry features one T cell receptor (beta chain) sequence. The sample is drawn from a study of blood T cell repertoires in COVID-19. Per the authors' pipeline: Amplification of reference gene primers was used by the study to estimate nucleated cell counts. TCRdb's copy holds only in-frame clones and misses some; the assay was immunoSEQ multiplex PCR. V and J calls and clone size are copied from that table; D and trimming were computed from the DNA. Of fewer than 350,000 clones listed, roughly 88% are singletons. CDR1 is MNHEY and CDR2 is SVGAGI in the germline V gene. V was pared by 0 bases and J by 0 bases, with 9 bases between. The CDR3 extends over 15 amino acids.

The genes are TRBV6-5 and TRBJ2-7; D is undetermined. Material: PBMCs or T cells enriched from blood (not recorded which). The receptor was isolated from a man aged 30 to 45 who had recovered from COVID-19. DNA of the CDR3: TGTGCCAGCAGTTACTCGCCAGTAAGCTCCTACGAGCAGTACTTC. It codes for CASSYSPVSSYEQYF.